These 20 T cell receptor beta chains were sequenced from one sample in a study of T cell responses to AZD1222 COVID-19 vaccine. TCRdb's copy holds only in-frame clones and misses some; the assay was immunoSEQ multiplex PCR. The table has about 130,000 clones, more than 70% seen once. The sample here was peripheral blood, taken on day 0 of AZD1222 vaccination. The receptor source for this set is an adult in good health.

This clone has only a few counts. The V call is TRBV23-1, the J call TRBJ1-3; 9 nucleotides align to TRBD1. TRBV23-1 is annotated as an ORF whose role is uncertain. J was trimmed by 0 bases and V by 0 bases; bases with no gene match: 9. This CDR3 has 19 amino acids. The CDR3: CASSQSRRTGEFSGNTIYF. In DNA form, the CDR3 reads TGCGCCAGCAGTCAATCGAGGCGGACAGGGGAATTCTCTGGAAACACCATATATTTT.

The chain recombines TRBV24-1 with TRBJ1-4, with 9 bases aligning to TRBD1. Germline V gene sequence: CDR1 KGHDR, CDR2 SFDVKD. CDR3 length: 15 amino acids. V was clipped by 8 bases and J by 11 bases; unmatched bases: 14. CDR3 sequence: CATIPYRGRLKKLFF. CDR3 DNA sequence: TGTGCCACCATACCCTACAGGGGGCGCCTAAAGAAACTGTTTTTT.

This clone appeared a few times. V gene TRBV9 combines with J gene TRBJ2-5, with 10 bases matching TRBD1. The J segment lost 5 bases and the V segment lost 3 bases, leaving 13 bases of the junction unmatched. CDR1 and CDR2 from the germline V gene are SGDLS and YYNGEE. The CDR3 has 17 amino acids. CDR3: CASSDRTGTGVVETQYF. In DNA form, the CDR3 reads TGTGCCAGCAGCGACCGAACCGGGACAGGGGTTGTGGAGACCCAGTACTTC.

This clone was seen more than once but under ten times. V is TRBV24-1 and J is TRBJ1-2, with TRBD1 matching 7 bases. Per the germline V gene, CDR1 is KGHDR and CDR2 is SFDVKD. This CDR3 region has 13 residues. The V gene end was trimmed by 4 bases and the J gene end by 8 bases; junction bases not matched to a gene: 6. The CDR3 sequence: CATSEVTGIGYTF. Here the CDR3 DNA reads TGTGCCACCAGTGAGGTGACAGGGATCGGCTACACCTTC.

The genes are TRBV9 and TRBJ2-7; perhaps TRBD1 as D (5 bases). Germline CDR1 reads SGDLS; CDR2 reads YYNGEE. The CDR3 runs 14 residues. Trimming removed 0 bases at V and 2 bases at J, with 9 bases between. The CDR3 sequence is CASSVAGQPYEQYF. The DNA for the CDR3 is TGTGCCAGCAGCGTAGCAGGACAACCCTACGAGCAGTACTTC.

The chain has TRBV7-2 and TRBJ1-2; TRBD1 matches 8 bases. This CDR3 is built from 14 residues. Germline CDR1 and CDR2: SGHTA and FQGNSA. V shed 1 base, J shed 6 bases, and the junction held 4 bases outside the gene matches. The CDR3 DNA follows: TGTGCCAGCAGCTTAGGAGCAGGGGGCAATGGCTACACCTTC. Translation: CASSLGAGGNGYTF.

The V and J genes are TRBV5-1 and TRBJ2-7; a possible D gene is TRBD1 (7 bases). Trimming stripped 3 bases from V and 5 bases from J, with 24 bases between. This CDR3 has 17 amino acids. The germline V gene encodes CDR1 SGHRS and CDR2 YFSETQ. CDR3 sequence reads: CASSSNRQGARGDEQYF. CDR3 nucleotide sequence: TGCGCCAGCAGCTCGAATAGACAGGGCGCCAGGGGGGACGAGCAGTACTTC.

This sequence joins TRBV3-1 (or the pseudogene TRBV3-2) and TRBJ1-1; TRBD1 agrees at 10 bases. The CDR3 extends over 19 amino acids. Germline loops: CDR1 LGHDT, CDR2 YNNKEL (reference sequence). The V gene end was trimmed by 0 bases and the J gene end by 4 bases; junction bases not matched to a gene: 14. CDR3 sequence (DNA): TGTGCCAGCAGCCAAGATCTATATTGGGCAGGGACAGGGGTCACTGAAGCTTTCTTT. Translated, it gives CASSQDLYWAGTGVTEAFF.

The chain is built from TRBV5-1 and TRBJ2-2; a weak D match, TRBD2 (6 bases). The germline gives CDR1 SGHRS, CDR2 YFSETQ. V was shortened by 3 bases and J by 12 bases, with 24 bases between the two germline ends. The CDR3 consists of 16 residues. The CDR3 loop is CASSSQWNPQAGKLFF. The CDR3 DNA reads TGCGCCAGCAGCTCCCAATGGAACCCACAGGCGGGGAAGCTGTTTTTT.

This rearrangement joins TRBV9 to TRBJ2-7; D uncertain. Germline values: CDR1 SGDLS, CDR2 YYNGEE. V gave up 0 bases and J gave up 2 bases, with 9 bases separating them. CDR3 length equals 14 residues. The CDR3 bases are TGTGCCAGCAGCGTAGGAGTGGATGCCTACGAGCAGTACTTC. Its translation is CASSVGVDAYEQYF.

Here the CDR3 reads CASSLGRGGRDTQYF. Written as DNA, the CDR3 is TGTGCCAGCAGCTTAGGTCGGGGGGGCAGAGATACGCAGTATTTT. The chain links TRBV13 to TRBJ2-3, with TRBD2 identical over 8 bases. The CDR3 extends over 15 amino acids. J gave up 5 bases and V 0 bases, and 4 bases lay outside the gene matches. Germline CDR1 and CDR2: PRHDT and FYEKMQ (reference sequence).

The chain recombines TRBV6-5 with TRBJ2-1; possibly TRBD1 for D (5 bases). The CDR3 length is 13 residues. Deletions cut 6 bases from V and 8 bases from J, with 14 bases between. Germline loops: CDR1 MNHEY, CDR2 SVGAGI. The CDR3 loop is CASSETEIYEQFF. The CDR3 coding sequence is TGTGCCAGCAGCGAGACAGAGATATATGAGCAGTTCTTC.

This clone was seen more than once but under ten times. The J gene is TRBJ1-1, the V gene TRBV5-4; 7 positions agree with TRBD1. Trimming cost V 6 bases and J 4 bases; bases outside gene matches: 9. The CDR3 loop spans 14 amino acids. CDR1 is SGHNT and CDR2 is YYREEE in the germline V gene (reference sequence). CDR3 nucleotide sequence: TGTGCCAGCACCCTCGGAGGGGGCTTCACTGAAGCTTTCTTT. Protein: CASTLGGGFTEAFF. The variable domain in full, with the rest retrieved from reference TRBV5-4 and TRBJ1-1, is ETGVTQSPTHLIKTRGQQVTLRCSSQSGHNTVSWYQQALGQGPQFIFQYYREEENGRGNFPPRFSGLQFPNYSSELNVNALELDDSALYLCASTLGGGFTEAFFGQGTRLTVV.

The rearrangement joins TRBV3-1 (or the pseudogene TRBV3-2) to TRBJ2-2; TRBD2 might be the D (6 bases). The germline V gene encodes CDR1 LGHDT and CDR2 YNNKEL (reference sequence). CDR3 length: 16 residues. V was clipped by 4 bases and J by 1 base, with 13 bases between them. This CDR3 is CASSLASGLNTGELFF. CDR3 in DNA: TGTGCCAGCAGCCTCGCGAGCGGGCTGAACACCGGGGAGCTGTTTTTT.

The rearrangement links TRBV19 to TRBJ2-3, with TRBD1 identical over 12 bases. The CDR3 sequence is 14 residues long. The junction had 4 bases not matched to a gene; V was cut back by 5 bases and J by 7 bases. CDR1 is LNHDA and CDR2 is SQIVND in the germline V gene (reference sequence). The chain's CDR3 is CASSPGQGANTQYF. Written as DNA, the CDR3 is TGTGCCAGTAGTCCGGGACAGGGGGCAAATACGCAGTATTTT. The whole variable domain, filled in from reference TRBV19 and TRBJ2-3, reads DGGITQSPKYLFRKEGQNVTLSCEQNLNHDAMYWYRQDPGQGLRLIYYSQIVNDFQKGDIAEGYSVSREKKESFPLTVTSAQKNPTAFYLCASSPGQGANTQYFGPGTRLTVL.

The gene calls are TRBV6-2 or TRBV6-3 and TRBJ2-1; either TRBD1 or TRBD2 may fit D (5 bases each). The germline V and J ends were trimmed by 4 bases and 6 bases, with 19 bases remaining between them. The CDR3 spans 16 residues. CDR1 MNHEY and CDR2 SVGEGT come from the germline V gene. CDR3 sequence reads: CASSSLDGAYFNEQFF. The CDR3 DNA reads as TGTGCCAGCAGTTCCCTAGACGGGGCCTACTTCAATGAGCAGTTCTTC.

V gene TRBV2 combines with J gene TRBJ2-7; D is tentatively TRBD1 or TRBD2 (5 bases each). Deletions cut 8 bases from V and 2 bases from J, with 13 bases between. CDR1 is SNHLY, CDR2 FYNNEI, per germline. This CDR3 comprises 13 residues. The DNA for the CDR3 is TGTGCCAGCTGTGGGGACGGACCCTACGAGCAGTACTTC. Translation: CASCGDGPYEQYF.

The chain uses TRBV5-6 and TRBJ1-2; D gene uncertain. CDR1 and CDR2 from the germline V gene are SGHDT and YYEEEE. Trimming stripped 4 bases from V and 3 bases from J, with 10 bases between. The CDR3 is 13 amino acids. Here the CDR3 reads CASSLDLDYGYTF. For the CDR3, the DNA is TGTGCCAGCAGCCTCGACCTCGACTATGGCTACACCTTC.

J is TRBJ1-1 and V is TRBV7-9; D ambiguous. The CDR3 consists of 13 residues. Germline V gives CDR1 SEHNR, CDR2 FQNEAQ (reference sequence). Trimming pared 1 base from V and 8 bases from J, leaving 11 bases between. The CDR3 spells CASSLGVGKEAFF. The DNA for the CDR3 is TGTGCCAGCAGCTTAGGGGTGGGGAAGGAAGCTTTCTTT.

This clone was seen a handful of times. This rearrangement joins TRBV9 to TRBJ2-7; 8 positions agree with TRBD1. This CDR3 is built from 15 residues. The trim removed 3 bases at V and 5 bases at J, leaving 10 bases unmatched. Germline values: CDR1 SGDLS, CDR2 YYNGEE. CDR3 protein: CASSDSTSGGDEQYF. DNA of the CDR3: TGTGCCAGCAGCGACTCAACCTCAGGGGGCGACGAGCAGTACTTC. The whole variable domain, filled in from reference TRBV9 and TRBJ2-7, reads DSGVTQTPKHLITATGQRVTLRCSPRSGDLSVYWYQQSLDQGLQFLIQYYNGEERAKGNILERFSAQQFPDLHSELNLSSLELGDSALYFCASSDSTSGGDEQYFGPGTRLTVT.